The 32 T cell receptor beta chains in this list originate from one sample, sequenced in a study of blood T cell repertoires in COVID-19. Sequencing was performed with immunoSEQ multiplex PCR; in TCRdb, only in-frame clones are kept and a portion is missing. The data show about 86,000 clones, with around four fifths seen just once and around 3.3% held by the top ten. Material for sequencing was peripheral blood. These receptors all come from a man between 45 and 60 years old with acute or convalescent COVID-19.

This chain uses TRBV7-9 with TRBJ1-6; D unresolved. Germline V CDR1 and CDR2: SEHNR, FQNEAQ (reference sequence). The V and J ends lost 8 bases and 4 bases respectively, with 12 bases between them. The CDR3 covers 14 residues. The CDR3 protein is CASGPTDYNSPLHF. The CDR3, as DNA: TGTGCCAGCGGCCCCACCGATTATAATTCACCCCTCCACTTT.

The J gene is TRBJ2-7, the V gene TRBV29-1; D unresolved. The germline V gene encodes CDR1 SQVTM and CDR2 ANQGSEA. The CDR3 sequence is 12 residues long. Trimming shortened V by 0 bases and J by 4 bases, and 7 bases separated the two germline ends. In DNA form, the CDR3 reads TGCAGCGTTGAAGAGGCTTCATACGAGCAGTACTTC. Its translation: CSVEEASYEQYF.

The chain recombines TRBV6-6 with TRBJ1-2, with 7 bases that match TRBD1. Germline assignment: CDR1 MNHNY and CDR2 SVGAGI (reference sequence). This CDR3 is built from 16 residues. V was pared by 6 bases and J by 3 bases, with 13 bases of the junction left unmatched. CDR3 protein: CASSRRDYRGDYGYTF. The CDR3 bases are TGTGCCAGCAGCCGACGAGACTACAGGGGAGACTATGGCTACACCTTC.

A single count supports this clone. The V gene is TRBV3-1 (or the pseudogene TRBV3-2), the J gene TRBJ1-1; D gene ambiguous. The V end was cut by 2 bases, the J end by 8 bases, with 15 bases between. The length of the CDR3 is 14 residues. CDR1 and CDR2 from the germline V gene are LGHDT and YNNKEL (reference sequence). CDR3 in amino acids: CASSQSSGIKEAFF. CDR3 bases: TGTGCCAGCAGCCAATCATCGGGGATTAAAGAAGCTTTCTTT.

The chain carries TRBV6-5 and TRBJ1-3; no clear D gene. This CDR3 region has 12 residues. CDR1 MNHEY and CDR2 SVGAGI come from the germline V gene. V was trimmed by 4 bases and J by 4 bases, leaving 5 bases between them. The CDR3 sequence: CASSSPGNTIYF. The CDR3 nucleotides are TGTGCCAGCAGTTCTCCCGGAAACACCATATATTTT.

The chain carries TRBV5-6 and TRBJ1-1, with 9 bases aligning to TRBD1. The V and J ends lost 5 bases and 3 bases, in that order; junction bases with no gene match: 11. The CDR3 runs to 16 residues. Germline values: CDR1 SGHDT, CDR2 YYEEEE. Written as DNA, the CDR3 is TGTGCCAGCAGGACAGCCCCGGGACAGGGATACACTGAAGCTTTCTTT. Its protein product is CASRTAPGQGYTEAFF.

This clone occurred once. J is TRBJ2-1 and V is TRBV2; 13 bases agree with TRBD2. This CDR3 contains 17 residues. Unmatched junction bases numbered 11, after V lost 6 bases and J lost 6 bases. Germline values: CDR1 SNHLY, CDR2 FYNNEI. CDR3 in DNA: TGTGCCAGCAGGACGACTAGCGGGGGGCCCCCGGGCAATGAGCAGTTCTTC. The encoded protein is CASRTTSGGPPGNEQFF.

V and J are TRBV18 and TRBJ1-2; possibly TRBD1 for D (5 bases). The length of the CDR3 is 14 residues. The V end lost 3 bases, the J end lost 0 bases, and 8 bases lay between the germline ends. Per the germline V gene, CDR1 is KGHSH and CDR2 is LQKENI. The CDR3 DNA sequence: TGTGCCAGCTCACCCGGACACTCTAACTATGGCTACACCTTC. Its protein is CASSPGHSNYGYTF.

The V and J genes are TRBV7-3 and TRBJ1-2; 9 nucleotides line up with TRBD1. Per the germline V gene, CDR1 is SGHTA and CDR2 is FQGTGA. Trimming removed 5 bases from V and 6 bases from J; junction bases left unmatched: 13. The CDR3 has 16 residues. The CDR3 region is CASSAQPGQGGNGYTF. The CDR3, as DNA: TGTGCCAGCAGCGCCCAACCGGGACAGGGAGGGAATGGCTACACCTTC.

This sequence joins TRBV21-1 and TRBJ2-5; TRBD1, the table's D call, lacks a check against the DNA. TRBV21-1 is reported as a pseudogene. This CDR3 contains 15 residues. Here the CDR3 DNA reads TGTGCCAGCAGCAGTCTACTCTGGGGGCGAGAGACCCAGTACTTC. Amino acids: CASSSLLWGRETQYF.

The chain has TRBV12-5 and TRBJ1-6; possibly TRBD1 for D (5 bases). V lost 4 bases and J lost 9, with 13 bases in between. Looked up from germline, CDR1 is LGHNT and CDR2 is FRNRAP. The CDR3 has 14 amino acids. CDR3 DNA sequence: TGTGCTAGTGGTTCGGGGCGGGATAGTTCACCCCTCCACTTT. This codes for CASGSGRDSSPLHF.

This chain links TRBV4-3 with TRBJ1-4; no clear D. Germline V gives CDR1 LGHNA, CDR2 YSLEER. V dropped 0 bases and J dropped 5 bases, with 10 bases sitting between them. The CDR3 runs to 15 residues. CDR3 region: CASSQDVAGNEKLFF. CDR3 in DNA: TGCGCCAGCAGCCAAGATGTAGCCGGAAATGAAAAACTGTTTTTT.

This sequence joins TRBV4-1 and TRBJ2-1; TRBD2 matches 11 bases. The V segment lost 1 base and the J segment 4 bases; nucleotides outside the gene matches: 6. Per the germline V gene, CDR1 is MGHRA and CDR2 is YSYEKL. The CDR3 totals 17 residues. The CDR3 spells CASSQAAGLAGYNEQFF. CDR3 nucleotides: TGCGCCAGCAGCCAAGCAGCAGGACTAGCGGGTTACAATGAGCAGTTCTTC.

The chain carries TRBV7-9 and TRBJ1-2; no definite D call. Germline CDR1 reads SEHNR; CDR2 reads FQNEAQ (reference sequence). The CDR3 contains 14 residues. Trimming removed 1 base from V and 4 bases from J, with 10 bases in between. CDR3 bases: TGTGCCAGCAGCTTAGGTTTCGGCGGCTATGGCTACACCTTC. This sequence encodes CASSLGFGGYGYTF.

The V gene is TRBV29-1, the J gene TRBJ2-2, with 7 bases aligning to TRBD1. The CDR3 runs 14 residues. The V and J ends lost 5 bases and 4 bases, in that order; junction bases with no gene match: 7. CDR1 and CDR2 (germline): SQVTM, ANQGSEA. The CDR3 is CSVWWTGVTGELFF. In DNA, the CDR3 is TGCAGCGTTTGGTGGACAGGTGTCACCGGGGAGCTGTTTTTT.

In DNA form, the CDR3 reads TGCAGCGTTAGAGCGACTACGATGCACCAAGAGACCCAGTACTTC. Protein: CSVRATTMHQETQYF. The V and J genes are TRBV29-1 and TRBJ2-5; a possible D gene is TRBD2 (5 bases). Germline CDR1 and CDR2: SQVTM and ANQGSEA. The V and J ends lost 5 bases and 0 bases respectively, with 16 bases between them. The CDR3 extends over 15 amino acids.

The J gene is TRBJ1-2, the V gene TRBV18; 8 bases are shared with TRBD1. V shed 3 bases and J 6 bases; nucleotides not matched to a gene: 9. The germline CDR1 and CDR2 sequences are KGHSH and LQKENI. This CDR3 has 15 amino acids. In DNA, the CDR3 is TGTGCCAGCTCACCCCTCCAACAGGGGGGTAATGGCTACACCTTC. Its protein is CASSPLQQGGNGYTF.

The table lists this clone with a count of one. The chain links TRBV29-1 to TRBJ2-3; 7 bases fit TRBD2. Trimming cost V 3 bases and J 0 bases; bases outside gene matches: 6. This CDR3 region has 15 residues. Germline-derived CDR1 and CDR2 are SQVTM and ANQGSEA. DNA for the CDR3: TGCAGCGTTGAGGGGTTTAGCGGGAGCACAGATACGCAGTATTTT. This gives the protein CSVEGFSGSTDTQYF.

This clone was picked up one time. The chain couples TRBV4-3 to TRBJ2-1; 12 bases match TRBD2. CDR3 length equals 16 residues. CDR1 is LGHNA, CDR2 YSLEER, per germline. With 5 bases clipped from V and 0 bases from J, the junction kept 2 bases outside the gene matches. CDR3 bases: TGCGCCAGCAGCACGACTAGCGGGAGCTCCTACAATGAGCAGTTCTTC. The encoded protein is CASSTTSGSSYNEQFF.

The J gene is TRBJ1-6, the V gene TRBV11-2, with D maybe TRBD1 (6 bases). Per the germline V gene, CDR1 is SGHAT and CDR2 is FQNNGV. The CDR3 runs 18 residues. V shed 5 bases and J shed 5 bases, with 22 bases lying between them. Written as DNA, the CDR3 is TGTGCCAGCAGCCCGCCTACAGGGAACGCGGCCCATAATTCACCCCTCCACTTT. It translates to CASSPPTGNAAHNSPLHF. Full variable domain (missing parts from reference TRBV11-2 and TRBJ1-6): EAGVAQSPRYKIIEKRQSVAFWCNPISGHATLYWYQQILGQGPKLLIQFQNNGVVDDSQLPKDRFSAERLKGVDSTLKIQPAKLEDSAVYLCASSPPTGNAAHNSPLHFGNGTRLTVT.

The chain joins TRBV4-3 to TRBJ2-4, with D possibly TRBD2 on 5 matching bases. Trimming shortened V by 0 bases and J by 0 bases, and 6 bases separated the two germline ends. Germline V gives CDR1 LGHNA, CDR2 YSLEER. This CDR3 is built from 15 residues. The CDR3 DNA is TGCGCCAGCAGCCAAGAACTAGGAGCCAAAAACATTCAGTACTTC. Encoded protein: CASSQELGAKNIQYF.

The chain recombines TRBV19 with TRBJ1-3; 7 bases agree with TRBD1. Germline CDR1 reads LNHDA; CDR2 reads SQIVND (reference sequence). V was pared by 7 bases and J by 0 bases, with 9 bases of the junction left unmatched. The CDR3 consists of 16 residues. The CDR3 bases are TGTGCCAGTAACCGACAGGGCCGAGACTCTGGAAACACCATATATTTT. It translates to CASNRQGRDSGNTIYF.

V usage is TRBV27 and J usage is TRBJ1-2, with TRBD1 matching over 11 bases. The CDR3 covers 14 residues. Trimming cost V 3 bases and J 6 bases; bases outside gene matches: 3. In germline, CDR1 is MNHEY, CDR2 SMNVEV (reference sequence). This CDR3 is CASSLMDRGHGYTF. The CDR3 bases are TGTGCCAGCAGTTTGATGGACAGGGGGCATGGCTACACCTTC.

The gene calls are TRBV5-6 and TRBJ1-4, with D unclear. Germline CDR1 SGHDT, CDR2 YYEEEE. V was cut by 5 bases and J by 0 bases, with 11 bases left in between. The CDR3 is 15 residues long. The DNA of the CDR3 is TGTGCCAGCAGAAGCTTGCAGGCAACTAATGAAAAACTGTTTTTT. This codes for CASRSLQATNEKLFF.

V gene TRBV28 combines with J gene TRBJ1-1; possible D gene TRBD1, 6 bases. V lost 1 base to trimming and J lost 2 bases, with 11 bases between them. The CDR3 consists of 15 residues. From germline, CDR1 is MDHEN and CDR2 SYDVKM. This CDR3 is CASSLSGGGNTEAFF. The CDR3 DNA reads TGTGCCAGCAGTTTATCGGGAGGGGGTAACACTGAAGCTTTCTTT.

CDR3 amino acids: CASSSRQRVTSTDTQYF. The DNA for the CDR3 is TGTGCCAGCAGCTCCAGACAGCGGGTTACTAGCACAGATACGCAGTATTTT. J is TRBJ2-3 and V is TRBV7-2, with a possible D match to TRBD2 (6 bases). The CDR3 loop spans 17 amino acids. CDR1 and CDR2 from the germline V gene are SGHTA and FQGNSA. V lost 4 bases and J lost 0, with 17 bases in between.

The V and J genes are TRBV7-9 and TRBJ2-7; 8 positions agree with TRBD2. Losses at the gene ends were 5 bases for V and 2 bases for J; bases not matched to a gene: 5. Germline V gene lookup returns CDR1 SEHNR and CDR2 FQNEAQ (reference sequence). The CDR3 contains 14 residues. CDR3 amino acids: CASSLSGEAYEQYF. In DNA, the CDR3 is TGTGCCAGCAGCCTTAGCGGGGAGGCCTACGAGCAGTACTTC.

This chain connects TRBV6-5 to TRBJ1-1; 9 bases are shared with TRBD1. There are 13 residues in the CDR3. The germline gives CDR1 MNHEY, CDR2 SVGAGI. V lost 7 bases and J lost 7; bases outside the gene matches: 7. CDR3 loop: CASKGQGRSEAFF. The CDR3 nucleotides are TGTGCCAGCAAGGGACAGGGCAGAAGTGAAGCTTTCTTT.

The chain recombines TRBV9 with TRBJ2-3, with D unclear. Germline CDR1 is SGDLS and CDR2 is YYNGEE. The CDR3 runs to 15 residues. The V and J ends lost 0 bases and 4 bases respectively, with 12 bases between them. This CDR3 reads CASSVDASHADTQYF. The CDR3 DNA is TGTGCCAGCAGCGTAGACGCGAGTCACGCAGATACGCAGTATTTT.

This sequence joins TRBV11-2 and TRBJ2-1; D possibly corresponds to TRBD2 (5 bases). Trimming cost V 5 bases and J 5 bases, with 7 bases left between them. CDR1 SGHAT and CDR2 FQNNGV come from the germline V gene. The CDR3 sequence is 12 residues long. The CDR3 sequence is CASSPSNNEQFF. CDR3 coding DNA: TGTGCCAGCAGCCCTAGCAACAATGAGCAGTTCTTC.

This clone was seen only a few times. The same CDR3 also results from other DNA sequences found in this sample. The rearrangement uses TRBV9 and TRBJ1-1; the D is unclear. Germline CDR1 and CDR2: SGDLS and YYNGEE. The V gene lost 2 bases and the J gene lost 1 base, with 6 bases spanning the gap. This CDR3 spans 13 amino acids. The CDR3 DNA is TGTGCCAGCAGCGTCTCCGGGAACACTGAAGCTTTCTTT. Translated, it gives CASSVSGNTEAFF.

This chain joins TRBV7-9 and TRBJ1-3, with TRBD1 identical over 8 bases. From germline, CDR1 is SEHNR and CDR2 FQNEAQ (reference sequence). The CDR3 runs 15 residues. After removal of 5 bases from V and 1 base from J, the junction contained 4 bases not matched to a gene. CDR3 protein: CASSLRQGSGNTIYF. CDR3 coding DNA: TGTGCCAGCAGCCTAAGACAGGGGTCTGGAAACACCATATATTTT.